This passage covers 5 T cell receptor beta chains from one sample sequenced in a study of T cell clonotyping in hematopoietic cell transplantation. The data were produced by immunoSEQ multiplex PCR, yet TCRdb's version contains in-frame clones alone and is incomplete. Seen here are tens of thousands of clones, 95% to 97% observed once, and the top ten hold under 2%. Time point: recipient sample about 28 days before transplant, after cytoreduction. Sequences were derived from peripheral blood mononuclear cells, sampled before stem cell transplant. Every receptor here comes from a woman in her 50s with acute myeloid leukemia. Some clones in this sample may be carry-over from other donors' samples.

This clone was detected only once. The rearrangement uses TRBV7-2 and TRBJ1-2; perhaps TRBD1 as D (5 bases). The germline V gene has CDR1 SGHTA and CDR2 FQGNSA. V lost 1 base to trimming and J lost 5 bases, with 17 bases between them. This CDR3 has 16 residues. The CDR3, as DNA: TGTGCCAGCAGCTTAGATGTATATGGGGGATGGTATGGCTACACCTTC. The encoded protein is CASSLDVYGGWYGYTF. Using reference TRBV7-2 and TRBJ1-2 for the parts outside the CDR3, the full variable domain is GAGVSQSPSNKVTEKGKDVELRCDPISGHTALYWYRQSLGQGLEFLIYFQGNSAPDKSGLPSDRFSAERTGGSVSTLTIQRTQQEDSAVYLCASSLDVYGGWYGYTFGSGTRLTVV.

The chain employs TRBV30 and TRBJ1-3; D call uncertain. The CDR3 loop spans 11 amino acids. V lost 3 bases and J 4 bases, leaving 4 bases between the germline ends. Germline V CDR1 and CDR2: GTSNPN, SVGIG (reference sequence). As DNA, the CDR3 is TGTGCCTGGAGAGCAGGAAACACCATATATTTT. It yields the protein CAWRAGNTIYF. The complete variable domain, with remaining parts taken from reference TRBV30 and TRBJ1-3, reads SQTIHQWPATLVQPVGSPLSLECTVEGTSNPNLYWYRQAAGRGLQLLFYSVGIGQISSEVPQNLSASRPQDRQFILSSKKLLLSDSGFYLCAWRAGNTIYFGEGSWLTVV.

The rearrangement links TRBV30 to TRBJ2-5, with D hard to call. This CDR3 spans 14 amino acids. Trimming pared 0 bases from V and 3 bases from J, leaving 11 bases between. Germline V gene data show CDR1 as GTSNPN and CDR2 as SVGIG (reference sequence). CDR3 loop: CAWSVFYPEETQYF. The CDR3 DNA follows: TGTGCCTGGAGTGTGTTCTACCCCGAAGAGACCCAGTACTTC.

The chain combines TRBV7-9 with TRBJ1-1; possible D gene TRBD1, 5 bases. V lost 5 bases and J lost 6, with 13 bases in between. CDR3 length: 13 amino acids. Germline CDR1 and CDR2: SEHNR and FQNEAQ (reference sequence). The CDR3 DNA follows: TGTGCCAGCAGCCTACGGGGGAGGCCTGAAGCTTTCTTT. It codes for CASSLRGRPEAFF.

The chain joins TRBV11-2 to TRBJ2-3; D may be TRBD1 (5 bases). Germline V gene sequence: CDR1 SGHAT, CDR2 FQNNGV. The CDR3 length is 13 residues. V lost 5 bases to trimming and J lost 4 bases, with 10 bases between them. The CDR3 DNA sequence: TGTGCCAGCAGCCTCCCAGGGTCAGATACGCAGTATTTT. Protein sequence: CASSLPGSDTQYF.